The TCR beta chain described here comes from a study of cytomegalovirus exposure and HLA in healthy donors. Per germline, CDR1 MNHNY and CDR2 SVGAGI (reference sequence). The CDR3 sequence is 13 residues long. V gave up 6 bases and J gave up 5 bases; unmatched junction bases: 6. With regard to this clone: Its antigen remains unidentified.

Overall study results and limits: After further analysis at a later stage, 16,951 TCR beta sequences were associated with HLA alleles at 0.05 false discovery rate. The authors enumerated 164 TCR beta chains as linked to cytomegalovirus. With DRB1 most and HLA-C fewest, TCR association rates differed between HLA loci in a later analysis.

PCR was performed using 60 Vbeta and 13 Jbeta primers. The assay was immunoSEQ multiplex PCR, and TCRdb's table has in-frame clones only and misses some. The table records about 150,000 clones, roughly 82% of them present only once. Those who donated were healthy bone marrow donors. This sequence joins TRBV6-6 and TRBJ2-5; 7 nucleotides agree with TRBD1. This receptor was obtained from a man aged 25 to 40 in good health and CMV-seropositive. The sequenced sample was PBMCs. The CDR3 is CASSQQGKETQYF. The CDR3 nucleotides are TGTGCCAGCAGCCAACAGGGGAAGGAGACCCAGTACTTC.